The clone carrying this T cell receptor (beta chain) was seen more than once but under ten times. Its antigen is unknown. The data derive from a study of blood T cells in healthy people across ages. Study-wide points: Relative to aged donors, long-lived donors carried more naive CD4+ cells and displayed higher diversity. Without sorted subsets, naive and antigen-experienced compartments could not be conclusively compared.

Next came a second PCR, run for about 7 to 12 cycles, which used a sample-barcoded 5' primer along with a J-beta primer mix. Template switching added a 12-random-nucleotide identifier to every cDNA molecule. No fewer than 3 million CDR3-containing paired-end reads came from each sample. TCRdb re-called the 5' RACE reads with MiXCR, one entry per CDR3 protein. The profile shows about 1.4 million distinct CDR3 sequences, roughly 64% of them singletons. Sequencing was performed on blood. The TCR was taken from a man between 18 and 35 years old in good health.

The CDR3 sequence: CASSQVAMFEQYF. The CDR3 nucleotides are TGCGCCAGCAGCCAAGTGGCCATGTTCGAGCAGTACTTC. J is TRBJ2-7 and V is TRBV4-1; D gene ambiguous. The CDR3 contains 13 residues. Germline loops: CDR1 MGHRA, CDR2 YSYEKL. Deletions cut 1 base from V and 6 bases from J, with 10 bases between.